This T cell receptor (beta chain) was identified in a study of blood T cell repertoires in COVID-19. Study-wide background: There were acute and convalescent COVID-19 samples, and they came from the United States, Italy and Spain. In each case, the material was cDNA or gDNA derived from T cells, B-cell-depleted T cells, or PBMCs.

As handled by the study authors: Using reference gene primer amplification, nucleated cell counts were estimated. Measured with immunoSEQ multiplex PCR; TCRdb has only the in-frame clones, and not every one. V and J calls and clone size are given by that table; D and trimming were obtained from the DNA. This table holds some 200,000 clones, approximately 87% found once. The CDR3 consists of 13 residues. The ends lost 2 bases at V and 8 bases at J; junction bases unmatched: 3. Germline CDR1 reads MNHEY; CDR2 reads SVGAGI. Sample: peripheral blood. The origin of this receptor is a man aged 18 to 29 with active or convalescent COVID-19. The rearrangement links TRBV6-5 to TRBJ2-1; 7 nucleotides align to TRBD1. The CDR3 sequence is CASSYRQGHEQFF. The CDR3 nucleotides read TGTGCCAGCAGTTACAGACAGGGACATGAGCAGTTCTTC.